The clone carrying this TCR beta chain has a handful of counts. These data belong to a study of patients and donors after allogeneic stem cell transplantation. This CDR3 spans 15 amino acids. V shed 2 bases and J shed 10 bases, with 18 bases lying between them. Germline V CDR1 and CDR2: SGHRS, YFSETQ. MiXCR was run by TCRdb on the RT-PCR reads, yielding one entry per CDR3 protein. The data contain under 200,000 distinct CDR3 sequences, roughly 24% of them singletons. Sequenced: blood, either unsorted or a sorted T cell fraction (not recorded which). The rearrangement joins TRBV5-1 to TRBJ1-4; a weak D match, TRBD1 (6 bases). The TCR originated in a human donor who was either an allogeneic HSCT recipient or a stem cell or donor lymphocyte infusion donor (not recorded which). It is not recorded whose cells these are; they may come from a transplant donor. CDR3 protein: CASSLQGPNSGKLFF. The CDR3 DNA sequence: TGCGCCAGCAGCTTACAGGGTCCGAACTCCGGAAAACTGTTTTTT.